Following are 29 T cell receptor beta chains from one sample sequenced in a study. Each CDR3 protein gets one entry after TCRdb re-called the 5' RACE reads with MiXCR. The sample yields 8,000 or so distinct CDR3 sequences, roughly 36% seen once. The sequenced material came from tumor-infiltrating memory CD4+ T cells sorted from the breast tumor. Subset defined: memory CD4+ T cells, CD4+CD45RO+CD25-. Every receptor here comes from a female donor with breast cancer.

For this clonotype: Since no conserved phenylalanine or tryptophan closes the CDR3, a read error is the likely cause. The rearrangement links TRBV4-1 to TRBJ2-3; D call uncertain. CDR1 MGHRA and CDR2 YSYEKL come from the germline V gene. The CDR3 length is 12 residues. Trimming removed 5 bases at V and 5 bases at J, with 8 bases between. The CDR3 reads CASSEQQDTQYL. CDR3 DNA sequence: TGCGCCAGCAGCGAACAGCAAGATACGCAGTATCTT.

By share, this clonotype counts as medium-sized. The gene calls are TRBV10-3 and TRBJ2-1; a weak D match, TRBD1 (6 bases). The CDR3 contains 16 residues. CDR1 and CDR2 (germline): ENHRY, SYGVKD. The V end was cut by 3 bases, the J end by 5 bases, with 17 bases between. The CDR3 nucleotides are TGTGCCATCAGTGATGGGTCGGCAGGGGTGAACAATGAGCAGTTCTTC. Translation: CAISDGSAGVNNEQFF.

By sample fraction, this clonotype is medium-sized. The CDR3 spells CASGKIQETQYF. In nucleotides, the CDR3 is TGTGCCAGCGGAAAAATACAAGAGACCCAGTACTTC. The V call is TRBV27, the J call TRBJ2-5; D unresolved. With 8 bases removed from V and 2 bases from J, the gap between germline ends came to 9 bases. The germline gives CDR1 MNHEY, CDR2 SMNVEV (reference sequence). This CDR3 contains 12 residues.

A note on this clonotype: A much larger clonotype is one base distant, so this may be a read error. This chain joins TRBV7-9 and TRBJ1-2, with D perhaps matching TRBD1 (6 bases). Germline V gene lookup returns CDR1 SEHNR and CDR2 FQNEAQ (reference sequence). The CDR3 is 15 amino acids. V lost 4 bases and J 2 bases, leaving 14 bases between the germline ends. The CDR3 DNA sequence: TGTGCCAGCAGCTCCCGTCGGGGGCAGAACTATGGCTACACCTTC. Translated, it gives CASSSRRGQNYGYTF.

The genes are TRBV12-3 or TRBV12-4 and TRBJ2-7; the D gene is possibly TRBD2 (5 bases). V dropped 6 bases and J dropped 6 bases, with 18 bases sitting between them. CDR3 length: 14 residues. The CDR3 reads CASSLALASVEQYF. The DNA of the CDR3 is TGTGCCAGCAGCCTGGCGCTAGCATCCGTCGAGCAGTACTTC.

This clonotype was counted at least ten times. This could be a read error, since a much larger clone is one nucleotide away. V usage is TRBV24-1 and J usage is TRBJ1-2; no reliable D call. The CDR3 is made up of 13 amino acids. The ends were cut back, 6 bases at V and 4 bases at J, with 11 bases in the middle. The germline V gene has CDR1 KGHDR and CDR2 SFDVKD. CDR3 amino acids: CATSPSDSYGYTF. The CDR3 DNA reads TGTGCCACCAGTCCCTCTGACTCCTATGGCTACACCTTC.

By its share, this clonotype is medium-sized. The chain is built from TRBV5-1 and TRBJ2-2, with D maybe TRBD2 (5 bases). V was shortened by 9 bases and J by 4 bases, with 13 bases between the two germline ends. Germline-derived CDR1 and CDR2 are SGHRS and YFSETQ. The CDR3 spans 13 residues. CDR3 region: CATRRGPTGELFF. CDR3 in DNA: TGCGCCACTCGAAGAGGGCCCACCGGGGAGCTGTTTTTT.

This clonotype rates as medium-sized. The V call is TRBV10-3, the J call TRBJ2-3, with TRBD2 matching over 7 bases. V was clipped by 3 bases and J by 3 bases; unmatched bases: 9. CDR1 is ENHRY and CDR2 is SYGVKD in the germline V gene. The CDR3 is 16 residues long. CDR3 region: CAISDIRTRETDTQYF. The CDR3, as DNA: TGTGCCATCAGTGATATAAGGACTAGGGAAACAGATACGCAGTATTTT.

This clonotype was counted at least ten times. The chain joins TRBV7-8 to TRBJ2-6; D may correspond to TRBD1 or TRBD2 (5 bases each). Germline V CDR1 and CDR2: SGHVS, FQNEAQ. V was trimmed by 10 bases and J by 0 bases, leaving 16 bases between them. The CDR3 covers 16 residues. CDR3 DNA sequence: TGTGCCACCCACCCGGGGCGAGTCTCTGGGGCCAACGTCCTGACTTTC. It specifies CATHPGRVSGANVLTF.

This clonotype is classed as medium-sized. This rearrangement joins TRBV7-9 to TRBJ1-1; D gene uncertain. Germline CDR1 and CDR2: SEHNR and FQNEAQ (reference sequence). This CDR3 has 13 amino acids. Trimming pared 0 bases from V and 0 bases from J, leaving 2 bases between. Written as DNA, the CDR3 is TGTGCCAGCAGCTTAGCGTTGAACACTGAAGCTTTCTTT. Translating gives CASSLALNTEAFF.

This clonotype was seen just once. The CDR3 ends on some other residue instead of the conserved phenylalanine or tryptophan, so this is likely a read error. V is TRBV9 and J is TRBJ2-4, with D possibly TRBD2 on 6 matching bases. This CDR3 is 14 amino acids long. The germline V and J ends were trimmed by 2 bases and 2 bases, with 8 bases remaining between them. In germline, CDR1 is SGDLS, CDR2 YYNGEE. The CDR3, as DNA: TGTGCCAGCAGCGTCGGACTAACCAAAAACATTCAGTACCTC. Its translation is CASSVGLTKNIQYL.

The count of this clonotype is one. The J gene is TRBJ2-1, the V gene TRBV12-3 or TRBV12-4, with TRBD2 matching 7 bases. V shed 6 bases and J 3 bases; nucleotides not matched to a gene: 8. This CDR3 contains 15 residues. The CDR3 nucleotides are TGTGCCAGCAGCCACAGACTAGCCGTCTACAATGAGCAGTTCTTC. Its translation is CASSHRLAVYNEQFF.

This clonotype is judged medium-sized. This chain joins TRBV6-6 and TRBJ2-3; 12 nucleotides agree with TRBD1. From germline, CDR1 is MNHNY and CDR2 SVGAGI (reference sequence). V lost 6 bases and J lost 4; bases outside the gene matches: 8. The CDR3 covers 16 residues. The CDR3 DNA is TGTGCCAGCAGCTACGGGGGGACAGGGGGCTCAGATACGCAGTATTTT. Translation gives CASSYGGTGGSDTQYF.

Comments on this clonotype: Just one base apart from a much larger clone, this may be a read error. The rearrangement links TRBV28 to TRBJ2-7; the match to TRBD1 covers 9 bases. The CDR3 spans 14 residues. The germline V gene has CDR1 MDHEN and CDR2 SYDVKM. The CDR3 DNA reads as TGTGCCAGCAGTGGACAGGGGCACTCCTACGGGCAGTACTTC. It translates to CASSGQGHSYGQYF.

The V call is TRBV19, the J call TRBJ1-5, with D hard to call. The CDR3 extends over 13 amino acids. CDR1 and CDR2 (germline): LNHDA, SQIVND (reference sequence). The ends were cut back, 4 bases at V and 3 bases at J, with 7 bases in the middle. The CDR3 DNA reads as TGTGCCAGTAGTACGGGATTCAATCAGCCCCAGCATTTT. This sequence encodes CASSTGFNQPQHF.

This clonotype is termed medium-sized (0.01 to 0.1%). The chain employs TRBV7-3 and TRBJ2-1; 10 bases are shared with TRBD1. V gave up 4 bases and J gave up 3 bases; unmatched junction bases: 3. The CDR3 totals 15 residues. The V gene's germline CDR1 is SGHTA and CDR2 FQGTGA. Here the CDR3 reads CASSSGQGVYNEQFF. The DNA for the CDR3 is TGTGCCAGCAGCTCCGGACAGGGGGTCTACAATGAGCAGTTCTTC.

The chain is built from TRBV28 and TRBJ2-7; 7 bases are shared with TRBD1. J gave up 5 bases and V 7 bases, and 14 bases lay outside the gene matches. Germline values: CDR1 MDHEN, CDR2 SYDVKM. The CDR3 runs to 15 residues. The DNA of the CDR3 is TGTGCCAGCACTATGCCCGGGACAGAATTCCACGAGCAGTACTTC. This encodes CASTMPGTEFHEQYF.

This clonotype counts as medium-sized. This chain joins TRBV3-1 and TRBJ2-5, with 11 bases that match TRBD2. Germline trimming cut 0 bases from V and 2 bases from J; bases unmatched to any gene: 8. The CDR3 totals 18 residues. Germline-derived CDR1 and CDR2 are LGHDT and YNNKEL (reference sequence). In DNA, the CDR3 is TGTGCCAGCAGCCAAGATGTCCTAGCGGGGGGTCCTCAAGAGACCCAGTACTTC. It yields the protein CASSQDVLAGGPQETQYF.

This clonotype was seen repeatedly, ten times or more. This chain connects TRBV20-1 to TRBJ1-1; a possible D gene is TRBD1 (5 bases). Germline V lookup: CDR1 DFQATT, CDR2 SNEGSKA (reference sequence). The CDR3 has 15 amino acids. V lost 6 bases to trimming and J lost 3 bases, with 20 bases between them. The DNA for the CDR3 is TGCAGTGCGGTATCTCGGCAGGGCAGCGACACTGAAGCTTTCTTT. It codes for CSAVSRQGSDTEAFF.

Notes on this clonotype: The junction does not match germline at one end; this may be a read error. This sequence joins TRBV6-1 and TRBJ1-4; 9 nucleotides match TRBD1. This CDR3 is built from 15 residues. Germline V gene sequence: CDR1 MNHNS, CDR2 SASEGT. CDR3 sequence reads: CASSDVQGARERLSF. The CDR3 DNA reads as TGTGCCAGCAGTGACGTACAGGGGGCAAGAGAAAGACTGTCTTTT.

This chain uses TRBV10-3 with TRBJ2-6, with D perhaps matching TRBD1 (6 bases). The V gene's germline CDR1 is ENHRY and CDR2 SYGVKD. CDR3 length: 16 amino acids. V lost 0 bases, J lost 4 bases, and 10 bases lay in between. CDR3 sequence reads: CAISESTGSGANVLTF. CDR3 coding DNA: TGTGCCATCAGTGAGTCTACAGGGTCCGGGGCCAACGTCCTGACTTTC.

As DNA, the CDR3 is TGCAGTGCTAGTCAATGGGGCAGGTATCAAGAGACCCAGTACTTC. Translating it yields CSASQWGRYQETQYF. This sequence joins TRBV20-1 and TRBJ2-5, with a tentative D call TRBD1 (5 bases). V was pared by 3 bases and J by 2 bases, with 16 bases between. The CDR3 extends over 15 amino acids. Germline values: CDR1 DFQATT, CDR2 SNEGSKA (reference sequence).

This clonotype was recorded many times. The rearrangement uses TRBV5-1 and TRBJ1-2; the D gene is possibly TRBD1 (5 bases). V was trimmed by 1 base and J by 4 bases, leaving 11 bases between them. The CDR3 runs 14 residues. The germline V gene encodes CDR1 SGHRS and CDR2 YFSETQ. Here the CDR3 reads CASSLRRGTYGYTF. CDR3 sequence (DNA): TGCGCCAGCAGCTTGAGGCGGGGGACCTATGGCTACACCTTC.

This clonotype rates as large. The chain combines TRBV7-2 with TRBJ1-4; a possible D gene is TRBD1 (5 bases). There are 16 residues in the CDR3. With 5 bases removed from V and 7 bases from J, the gap between germline ends came to 20 bases. The germline gives CDR1 SGHTA, CDR2 FQGNSA. The CDR3 DNA sequence: TGTGCCAGCAGCCCGGGGGGGGGAGGAACAGCTGAAAAACTGTTTTTT. It yields the protein CASSPGGGGTAEKLFF.

This rearrangement joins TRBV7-9 to TRBJ1-1; TRBD1 is a possible D gene (5 bases). The V gene lost 6 bases and the J gene lost 3 bases, with 14 bases spanning the gap. This CDR3 has 14 residues. Germline V CDR1 and CDR2: SEHNR, FQNEAQ (reference sequence). CDR3 sequence reads: CASRIGRGDTEAFF. In nucleotides, the CDR3 is TGTGCCAGCAGAATTGGGAGAGGGGACACTGAAGCTTTCTTT. Based on the CDR3 plus reference TRBV7-9 and TRBJ1-1, the full variable domain is DTGVSQNPRHKITKRGQNVTFRCDPISEHNRLYWYRQTLGQGPEFLTYFQNEAQLEKSRLLSDRFSAERPKGSFSTLEIQRTEQGDSAMYLCASRIGRGDTEAFFGQGTRLTVV.

This clonotype ranks as medium-sized (0.01 to 0.1%). The rearrangement uses TRBV20-1 and TRBJ1-2; 9 bases align to TRBD1. J lost 7 bases, V lost 6 bases, and 9 bases had no gene match. This CDR3 is built from 13 residues. Germline CDR1 reads DFQATT; CDR2 reads SNEGSKA (reference sequence). CDR3 sequence: CSAKTGGSLGYTF. In nucleotides, the CDR3 is TGCAGTGCCAAGACAGGGGGATCTCTTGGCTACACCTTC.

A few counts support this clonotype. The chain couples TRBV4-1 to TRBJ2-2; 7 nucleotides agree with TRBD2. This CDR3 has 18 residues. Germline assignment: CDR1 MGHRA and CDR2 YSYEKL. V shed 4 bases, J shed 3 bases, and the junction held 14 bases outside the gene matches. CDR3 nucleotide sequence: TGCGCCAGCAGCCCAGGGAGGGCGGCCCGCGGGTACACCGGGGAGCTGTTTTTT. Amino acids: CASSPGRAARGYTGELFF.

This chain joins TRBV5-1 and TRBJ1-1, with a possible D match to TRBD1 (6 bases). Germline-derived CDR1 and CDR2 are SGHRS and YFSETQ. The V end lost 4 bases, the J end lost 0 bases, and 7 bases lay between the germline ends. The CDR3 extends over 13 amino acids. The CDR3 nucleotides read TGCGCCAGCAGCCGGACAGTGAACACTGAAGCTTTCTTT. It specifies CASSRTVNTEAFF.

V is TRBV9 and J is TRBJ1-5, with D possibly TRBD1 on 6 matching bases. From germline, CDR1 is SGDLS and CDR2 YYNGEE. The CDR3 is 15 amino acids. V shed 2 bases and J shed 3 bases, with 12 bases lying between them. CDR3 sequence: CASSVTGLFNQPQHF. CDR3 sequence (DNA): TGTGCCAGCAGCGTTACAGGGCTATTCAATCAGCCCCAGCATTTT.